A selection of T cell receptor beta chains follows, all from one sample in a study of early T cells in non-severe SARS-CoV-2 infection. TCRdb recomputed calls from the 5' RACE reads with MiXCR, one row per CDR3 protein. The top ten hold approximately 7.5% of the sample, which has about 42,000 distinct CDR3 sequences, roughly 6.2% seen once. The source material was whole blood, sampled at baseline. The receptor set was obtained from an adult who was a healthcare worker with PCR-confirmed SARS-CoV-2 infection or an uninfected control (not recorded which). CDR3s include the opening cysteine and the closing phenylalanine or tryptophan. The D gene is left open where the match is weak. The size of a clone is reported for some rows only, either as once, few or many, or as a class for expanded clones.

D	J	V	size	DNA	CDR3
TRBD1	TRBJ2-5	TRBV20-1	few	TGCAGTGCTCCGGGACAGCAAGAGACCCAGTACTTC	CSAPGQQETQYF
TRBD1	TRBJ1-1	TRBV9	few	TGTGCCAGCAGCGCATGGGACAGGGAAGGTGCAGCTTTCTTT	CASSAWDREGAAFF
NA	TRBJ1-2	TRBV30	few	TGTGCCTGGACGAGGGGAATCGGAAATGGCTACACCTTC	CAWTRGIGNGYTF
NA	TRBJ2-7	TRBV6-2/TRBV6-3	NA	TGTGCCAGCAGTAAACAGGATCCCCACTACGAGCAGTACTTC	CASSKQDPHYEQYF
TRBD1	TRBJ2-3	TRBV12-3/TRBV12-4	NA	TGTGCCAGCAGACTTCCTTCGACAGGGGGAAAGATGGATACGCAGTATTTT	CASRLPSTGGKMDTQYF
NA	TRBJ2-7	TRBV6-1	many	TGTGCCAGCACCGAAAGGGGAACGGGGTCCTACGAGCAGTACTTC	CASTERGTGSYEQYF
TRBD1	TRBJ2-5	TRBV28	few	TGTGCCAGCAGTCCCGGGACAGGGATCCAAGAGACCCAGTACTTC	CASSPGTGIQETQYF
TRBD1	TRBJ2-5	TRBV7-8	medium-sized	TGTGCCAGCAGAACTAGGGGGACAGGGGGAAGTGAGACCCAGTACTTC	CASRTRGTGGSETQYF
NA	TRBJ2-4	TRBV29-1	many	TGCAGCGTTTCAGGAGTAGCCAAAAACATTCAGTACTTC	CSVSGVAKNIQYF
TRBD1	TRBJ1-5	TRBV10-3	many	TGTGCCATCAAGGGACAGCACAATCAGCCCCAGCATTTT	CAIKGQHNQPQHF
TRBD1	TRBJ1-1	TRBV20-1	medium-sized	TGCAGTGCCACACAGGGGGCGCGGACTGAAGCTTTCTTT	CSATQGARTEAFF
NA	TRBJ2-6	TRBV5-1	many	TGCGCCAGCAGCTTCAGCAGTGGCTCTGGGGCCAACGTCCTGACTTTC	CASSFSSGSGANVLTF
TRBD2	TRBJ2-5	TRBV7-2	many	TGTGCCAGCAGCTCTAGCGGGGCGTACCAAGAGACCCAGTACTTC	CASSSSGAYQETQYF
NA	TRBJ2-7	TRBV7-6	NA	TGTGCCAGCAGCTTAGAAAGCCACAGGGTGAATGAGCAGTACTTC	CASSLESHRVNEQYF
NA	TRBJ1-2	TRBV20-1	many	TGCAGTGCTAGAACTTGGATTCATGTGGGCTATGGCTACACCTTC	CSARTWIHVGYGYTF
TRBD1	TRBJ1-1	TRBV6-5	many	TGTGCCAGCAGGCGGGACAGGGAAGCTTTCTTT	CASRRDREAFF
NA	TRBJ2-3	TRBV7-9	NA	TGTGCCAGCAGCCCGGCCTCGCTCGGTAGCACAGATACGCAGTATTTT	CASSPASLGSTDTQYF
TRBD1	TRBJ2-3	TRBV4-3	medium-sized	TGCGCCAGCAGCCCGGGACAGGGCTCGGGAACAGATACGCAGTATTTT	CASSPGQGSGTDTQYF
NA	TRBJ1-3	TRBV7-9	many	TGTGCCAGCAGAACCTGGGCTGGAAACACCATATATTTT	CASRTWAGNTIYF
TRBD1	TRBJ2-7	TRBV12-3/TRBV12-4	few	TGTGCCAGCAGTAGCAACAGGGGGCGAAACGAGCAGTACTTC	CASSSNRGRNEQYF
TRBD2	TRBJ2-1	TRBV20-1	many	TGCAGTGCTAGAGAGGGGGGGTACAATGAGCAGTTCTTC	CSAREGGYNEQFF
NA	TRBJ2-5	TRBV12-3/TRBV12-4	NA	TGTGCCAGCAGTCCCCAGGGGAGTCTAAGGGAGACCCAGTACTTC	CASSPQGSLRETQYF
TRBD2	TRBJ2-1	TRBV20-1	many	TGCAGTGCTAGGAGACTAGCGGGGGGTTTTTCCTACAATGAGCAGTTCTTC	CSARRLAGGFSYNEQFF
TRBD1	TRBJ1-6	TRBV11-2	many	TGTGCCAGCAGCCTAGCGGGACAGCGAAATTCACCCCTCCACTTT	CASSLAGQRNSPLHF
NA	TRBJ1-1	TRBV3-1	NA	TGTGCCAGCAGCCCCGGGAGGACTGAAGCTTTCTTT	CASSPGRTEAFF
TRBD1	TRBJ1-4	TRBV6-6	many	TGTGCCAGCGTGGCAGGGGGCTTTTTCGGTGAAAAACTGTTTTTT	CASVAGGFFGEKLFF
NA	TRBJ2-7	TRBV7-2	NA	TGTGCCAGCAGCTTAGGTCACTACTACGAGCAGTACTTC	CASSLGHYYEQYF
NA	TRBJ2-7	TRBV6-2/TRBV6-3	few	TGTGCCAGCACTCAACCCGGGGAACGATTCTACGAGCAGTACTTC	CASTQPGERFYEQYF
NA	TRBJ2-2	TRBV6-6	many	TGTGCCAGCAGTTTTGGGCAGGTGGCCGGGGAGCTGTTTTTT	CASSFGQVAGELFF
NA	TRBJ2-7	TRBV7-2	NA	TGTGCCAGCAGCTTAGGAACCGAGCAGTACTTC	CASSLGTEQYF
TRBD1	TRBJ2-1	TRBV12-3/TRBV12-4	few	TGTGCCAGCACCCCGGACAGGGTTGAAATAAGCAATGAGCAGTTCTTC	CASTPDRVEISNEQFF
TRBD2	TRBJ2-1	TRBV2	many	TGTGCCAGCAGTTGGACTAGCGGGGGTTCCTACAATGAGCAGTTCTTC	CASSWTSGGSYNEQFF
TRBD2	TRBJ2-7	TRBV6-5	many	TGTGCCAGCAGTTTTCGGGGTAGCGGGGGGGTATTGCAGTACTTC	CASSFRGSGGVLQYF
TRBD2	TRBJ2-7	TRBV6-6	many	TGTGCCAGCAGTTACCTTTTAGCGGGGGGGCCCTACGAGCAGTACTTC	CASSYLLAGGPYEQYF
NA	TRBJ1-5	TRBV27	many	TGTGCCAGCAGTTTGGGCAGGGGAATTTCGATTGCTCAGCCCCAGCATTTT	CASSLGRGISIAQPQHF
NA	TRBJ2-7	TRBV6-2/TRBV6-3	NA	TGTGCCAGCATGCCGCAGGGTTCCAAAGTCGAGCAGTACTTC	CASMPQGSKVEQYF
TRBD2	TRBJ2-3	TRBV20-1	many	TGCAGTGCTGGCAGCGGGGGGTTCCGCACAGATACGCAGTATTTT	CSAGSGGFRTDTQYF
TRBD1	TRBJ2-7	TRBV5-1	many	TGCGCCAGCAGCCAGACAGGGTTTGACGAGCAGTACTTC	CASSQTGFDEQYF
TRBD1	TRBJ2-7	TRBV27	NA	TGTGCCAGCAGCCCGAGGGACAGGGGGCATTACGAGCAGTACTTC	CASSPRDRGHYEQYF
TRBD1	TRBJ1-2	TRBV7-3	NA	TGTGCCAGCAGCTTAAGACCGGAGGGGGCGGACTATGGCTACACCTTC	CASSLRPEGADYGYTF
NA	TRBJ1-5	TRBV12-3/TRBV12-4	many	TGTGCCAGCAGTTTTCAGGCGTCCTCGGATCAGCCCCAGCATTTT	CASSFQASSDQPQHF
TRBD1	TRBJ2-7	TRBV4-3	few	TGCGCCAGCAGCCAAGAAGACAGGGGAAGGGGCGAGCAGTACTTC	CASSQEDRGRGEQYF
TRBD1	TRBJ2-1	TRBV7-9	NA	TGTGCCAGCAGCCAGTCACCGGGACAGGGGTCCAATGAGCAGTTCTTC	CASSQSPGQGSNEQFF
NA	TRBJ1-5	TRBV7-2	medium-sized	TGTGCCAGCAAAGCCACAGCGCTCAATCAGCCCCAGCATTTT	CASKATALNQPQHF
TRBD1	TRBJ2-4	TRBV11-1	NA	TGTGCCAACAGCTTTTTCGGGACAGCTAGCGCCAAAAACATTCAGTACTTC	CANSFFGTASAKNIQYF
NA	TRBJ1-5	TRBV9	many	TGTGCCAGCAGCGTAGATGGGGGCAGGAATCAGCCCCAGCATTTT	CASSVDGGRNQPQHF
NA	TRBJ2-7	TRBV27	many	TGTGCCAGCAGTTTGGGGGCCGGGGCGGAGCAGTACTTC	CASSLGAGAEQYF
NA	TRBJ1-2	TRBV28	NA	TGTGCCAGCAGCGCCGGCAGGGGAAACTTCTATGGCAACACCTTC	CASSAGRGNFYGNTF
NA	TRBJ2-7	TRBV7-9	few	TGTGCCAGCAGCAAAGACACCTACGAGCAGTACTTC	CASSKDTYEQYF
TRBD1	TRBJ2-4	TRBV4-3	few	TGCGCCAGCAGCCAAGATTGGGGGACAGGGGTTGCCAAAAACATTCAGTACTTC	CASSQDWGTGVAKNIQYF
NA	TRBJ2-7	TRBV5-4	many	TGTGCCAGCAGTCCCGCGGACGTTTCCTACGAGCAGTACTTC	CASSPADVSYEQYF
TRBD2	TRBJ2-3	TRBV29-1	few	TGCAGCGTTGGCTCTGGGCTAGCGGGGAGGGGGGCGCAGTATTTT	CSVGSGLAGRGAQYF
TRBD1	TRBJ2-7	TRBV20-1	many	TGCAGTGCTAGTGGACAGGGAATACACGAGCAGTACTTC	CSASGQGIHEQYF
TRBD1	TRBJ2-5	TRBV6-1	many	TGTGCCAGCAGTGAAGCGACAGGGGGCCAAGAGACCCAGTACTTC	CASSEATGGQETQYF
NA	TRBJ2-7	TRBV29-1	many	TGCAGCGTTGAAGATCGACAAGGGATTTACGAGCAGTACTTC	CSVEDRQGIYEQYF
NA	TRBJ2-5	TRBV6-1	many	TGTGCCAGCAGGGGGGAAGAGACCCAGTACTTC	CASRGEETQYF
TRBD2	TRBJ2-1	TRBV20-1	NA	TGCAGTGCTAGAGATCTTTCCAGCGGGGGGACCTACAATGAGCAGTTCTTC	CSARDLSSGGTYNEQFF
NA	TRBJ2-3	TRBV7-9	many	TGTGCCAGCAGCTTAAGTCGGGGAACAGGGACAGATACGCAGTATTTT	CASSLSRGTGTDTQYF
TRBD1	TRBJ2-7	TRBV9	NA	TGTGCCAGCAGCGTAGGGGCGGACAGGGTTTACGAGCAGTACTTC	CASSVGADRVYEQYF
NA	TRBJ1-2	TRBV4-1	few	TGCGCCAGCAGCCAAGGAGACTTTGGACAGTTCTATGGCTACACCTTC	CASSQGDFGQFYGYTF